The 7 T cell receptor beta chains below all came from one sample that was sequenced in a study of PD-1 blockade in classical Hodgkin lymphoma. The assay was immunoSEQ multiplex PCR, and TCRdb's table has in-frame clones only and misses some. The sample lists tens of thousands of clones, 87% occurring once. Time point specified: cycle 4 day 1 (C4D1), after 5 to 7 weeks of nivolumab. Every patient relapsed after autologous stem cell transplantation, and brentuximab vedotin exposure varied. Source: peripheral blood mononuclear cells (PBMCs), taken before the fourth cycle of nivolumab. The receptors originated from a human donor with classical Hodgkin lymphoma.

V usage is TRBV5-6 and J usage is TRBJ2-5; D possibly corresponds to TRBD1 (5 bases). The better agreement between TRBJ2-7 and the DNA end casts doubt on the J call. The CDR3 length is 15 residues. Germline CDR1 is SGHDT and CDR2 is YYEEEE. CDR3 loop: CASSLTGPGSSEQYF. DNA of the CDR3: TGTGCCAGCAGCTTGACAGGACCAGGGTCCAGCGAGCAGTACTTC.

This sequence joins TRBV7-9 and TRBJ2-1, with 7 bases aligning to TRBD2. The CDR3 is made up of 16 amino acids. J gave up 8 bases and V 5 bases, and 15 bases lay outside the gene matches. Germline V lookup: CDR1 SEHNR, CDR2 FQNEAQ (reference sequence). The CDR3 DNA is TGTGCCAGCAGCCTTCGAGACCCAGGGAGGGAGGATGAGCAGTTCTTC. Translation gives CASSLRDPGREDEQFF.

The V gene is TRBV5-1, the J gene TRBJ2-7; weak D call: TRBD1 (6 bases). The V gene's germline CDR1 is SGHRS and CDR2 YFSETQ. The CDR3 sequence is 15 residues long. With 3 bases removed from V and 3 bases from J, the gap between germline ends came to 16 bases. CDR3 in amino acids: CASSSQGISGYEQYF. The CDR3 DNA reads TGCGCCAGCAGCTCACAGGGAATCTCGGGCTACGAGCAGTACTTC.

The chain is built from TRBV2 and TRBJ2-5; 12 bases align to TRBD2. Germline CDR1 and CDR2: SNHLY and FYNNEI. After removal of 6 bases from V and 5 bases from J, the junction contained 7 bases not matched to a gene. The length of the CDR3 is 15 residues. CDR3 DNA: TGTGCCAGCAGCGCCTCCGGGACTAGCGGGGAGACCCAGTACTTC. It encodes CASSASGTSGETQYF.

This clone was seen a handful of times. The chain carries TRBV7-9 and TRBJ1-2, with a possible D match to TRBD1 (5 bases). CDR1 and CDR2 (germline): SEHNR, FQNEAQ (reference sequence). The germline V and J ends were trimmed by 3 bases and 6 bases, with 14 bases remaining between them. This CDR3 has 14 residues. The CDR3 bases are TGTGCCAGCAGCTTGGGCGGGGCTAGGGATGGCTACACCTTC. Translated, it gives CASSLGGARDGYTF.

V gene TRBV5-5 combines with J gene TRBJ2-5, with 13 bases that match TRBD2. V shed 0 bases, J shed 4 bases, and the junction held 9 bases outside the gene matches. The CDR3 runs 18 residues. Germline-derived CDR1 and CDR2 are SGHKS and YYEKEE (reference sequence). CDR3 sequence (DNA): TGTGCCAGCAGCTTGGCCACTAGCGGGGGGGCCTCAAGAGAGACCCAGTACTTC. It translates to CASSLATSGGASRETQYF.

The chain links TRBV25-1 to TRBJ1-5; unclear D gene. CDR1 MGHDK and CDR2 SYGVNS come from the germline V gene. This CDR3 contains 12 residues. V lost 8 bases and J 4 bases, leaving 9 bases between the germline ends. The CDR3 here is CASAGANQPQHF. Here the CDR3 DNA reads TGTGCCAGCGCCGGAGCTAATCAGCCCCAGCATTTT.